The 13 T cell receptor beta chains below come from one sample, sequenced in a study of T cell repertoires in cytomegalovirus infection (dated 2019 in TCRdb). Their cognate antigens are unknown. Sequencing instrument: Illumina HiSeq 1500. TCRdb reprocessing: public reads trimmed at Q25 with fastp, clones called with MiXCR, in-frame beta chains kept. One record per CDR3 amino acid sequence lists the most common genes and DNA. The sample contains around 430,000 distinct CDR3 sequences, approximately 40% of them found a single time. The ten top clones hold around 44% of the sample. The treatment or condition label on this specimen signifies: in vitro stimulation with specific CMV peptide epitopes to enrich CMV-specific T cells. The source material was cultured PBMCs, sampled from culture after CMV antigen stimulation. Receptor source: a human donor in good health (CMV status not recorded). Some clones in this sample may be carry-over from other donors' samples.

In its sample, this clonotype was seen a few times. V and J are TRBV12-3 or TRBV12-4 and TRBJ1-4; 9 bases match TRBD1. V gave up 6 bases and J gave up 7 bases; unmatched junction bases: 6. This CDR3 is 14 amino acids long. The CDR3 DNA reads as TGTGCCAGCAGCCCTGGGACAGGGAGTGAAAAACTGTTTTTT. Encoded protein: CASSPGTGSEKLFF.

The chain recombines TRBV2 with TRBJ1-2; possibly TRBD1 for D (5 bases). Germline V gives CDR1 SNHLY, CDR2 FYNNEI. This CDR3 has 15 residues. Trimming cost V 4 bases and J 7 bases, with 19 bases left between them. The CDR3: CASSVRSGLMSGYTF. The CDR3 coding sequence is TGTGCCAGCAGTGTCCGGTCAGGGCTTATGAGTGGCTACACCTTC.

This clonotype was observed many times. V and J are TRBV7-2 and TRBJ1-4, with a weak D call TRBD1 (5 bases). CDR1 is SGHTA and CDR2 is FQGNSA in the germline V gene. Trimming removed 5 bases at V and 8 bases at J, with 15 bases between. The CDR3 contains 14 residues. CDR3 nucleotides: TGTGCCAGCAGCCGTCCGGGACCCTCGGAAAAACTGTTTTTT. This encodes CASSRPGPSEKLFF. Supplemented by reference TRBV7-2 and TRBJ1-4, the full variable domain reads GAGVSQSPSNKVTEKGKDVELRCDPISGHTALYWYRQSLGQGLEFLIYFQGNSAPDKSGLPSDRFSAERTGGSVSTLTIQRTQQEDSAVYLCASSRPGPSEKLFFGSGTQLSVL.

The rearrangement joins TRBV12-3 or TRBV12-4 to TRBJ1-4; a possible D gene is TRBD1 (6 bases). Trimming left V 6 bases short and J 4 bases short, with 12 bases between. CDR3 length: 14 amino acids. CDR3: CASSRGRGNEKLFF. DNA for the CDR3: TGTGCCAGCAGCCGGGGGCGCGGTAATGAAAAACTGTTTTTT.

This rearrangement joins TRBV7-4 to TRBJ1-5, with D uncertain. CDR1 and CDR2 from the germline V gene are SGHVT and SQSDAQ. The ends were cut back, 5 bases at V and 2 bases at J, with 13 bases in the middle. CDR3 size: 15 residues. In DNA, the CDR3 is TGTGCCAGCAGCGAGTCCCCCATGGGCAATCAGCCCCAGCATTTT. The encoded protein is CASSESPMGNQPQHF. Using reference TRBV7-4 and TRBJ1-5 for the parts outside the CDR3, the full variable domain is GAGVSQSPRYKVAKRGRDVALRCDSISGHVTLYWYRQTLGQGSEVLTYSQSDAQRDKSGRPSGRFSAERPERSVSTLKIQRTEQGDSAVYLCASSESPMGNQPQHFGDGTRLSIL.

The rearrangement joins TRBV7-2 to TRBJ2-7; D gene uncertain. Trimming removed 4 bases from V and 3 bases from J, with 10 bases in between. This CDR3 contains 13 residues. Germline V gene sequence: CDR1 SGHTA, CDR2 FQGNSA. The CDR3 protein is CASSSRIIYEQYF. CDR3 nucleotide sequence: TGTGCCAGCAGCTCTCGGATCATCTACGAGCAGTACTTC.

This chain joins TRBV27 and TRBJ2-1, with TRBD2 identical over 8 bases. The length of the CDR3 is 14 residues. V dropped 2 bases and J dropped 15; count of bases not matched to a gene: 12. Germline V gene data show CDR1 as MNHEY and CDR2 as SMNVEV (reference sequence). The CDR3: CASSLGGRGTSPFF. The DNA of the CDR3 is TGTGCCAGCAGTTTAGGAGGACGGGGGACTAGTCCGTTCTTC.

The CDR3, as DNA: TGTGCCAGCATCCGCGGGATGAACACTGAAGCTTTCTTT. This translates into CASIRGMNTEAFF. The chain joins TRBV2 to TRBJ1-1, with D hard to call. The CDR3 has 13 amino acids. The germline V gene encodes CDR1 SNHLY and CDR2 FYNNEI. Trimming pared 7 bases from V and 0 bases from J, leaving 9 bases between.

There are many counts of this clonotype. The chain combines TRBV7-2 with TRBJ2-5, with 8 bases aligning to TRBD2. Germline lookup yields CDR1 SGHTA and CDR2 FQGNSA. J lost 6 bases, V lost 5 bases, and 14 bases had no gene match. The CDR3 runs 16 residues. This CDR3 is CASSAAVREGHKTQYF. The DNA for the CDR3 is TGTGCCAGCAGCGCCGCCGTCCGGGAGGGCCATAAGACCCAGTACTTC.

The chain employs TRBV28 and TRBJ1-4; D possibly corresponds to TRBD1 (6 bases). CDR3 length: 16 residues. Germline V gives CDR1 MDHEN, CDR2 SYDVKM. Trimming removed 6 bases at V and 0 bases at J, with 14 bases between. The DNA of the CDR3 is TGTGCCAGCAGACATACGACAGGAGCAACTAATGAAAAACTGTTTTTT. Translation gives CASRHTTGATNEKLFF.

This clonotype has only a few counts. CDR3 amino acids: CASSLVDGRSYNEQFF. The CDR3 DNA sequence: TGTGCCAGCAGCTTAGTTGACGGGAGGTCCTACAATGAGCAGTTCTTC. The chain couples TRBV7-8 to TRBJ2-1; 7 bases fit TRBD2. This CDR3 is built from 16 residues. Trimming at V came to 1 base and at J to 1 base, leaving 4 bases not matched to a gene. Germline V gene sequence: CDR1 SGHVS, CDR2 FQNEAQ.

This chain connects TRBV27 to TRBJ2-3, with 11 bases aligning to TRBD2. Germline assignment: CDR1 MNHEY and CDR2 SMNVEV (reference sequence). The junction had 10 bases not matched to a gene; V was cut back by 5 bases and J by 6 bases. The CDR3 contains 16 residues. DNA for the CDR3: TGTGCCAGCAGTCGACGACTAGCGGGGCATAAGGATACGCAGTATTTT. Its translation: CASSRRLAGHKDTQYF.

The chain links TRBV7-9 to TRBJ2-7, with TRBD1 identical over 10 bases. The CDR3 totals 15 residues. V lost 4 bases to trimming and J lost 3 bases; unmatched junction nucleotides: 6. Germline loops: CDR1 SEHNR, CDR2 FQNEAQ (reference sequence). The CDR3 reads CASSSDRGYDYEQYF. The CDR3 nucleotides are TGTGCCAGCAGCTCGGACAGGGGGTATGACTACGAGCAGTACTTC.